The 26 T cell receptor beta chains listed next were all sequenced from one sample in a study of cytomegalovirus exposure and HLA in healthy donors. The study ran its PCR with 60 Vbeta and 13 Jbeta primers. Only in-frame clones appear in the TCRdb table, and some are missing; sequencing was by immunoSEQ multiplex PCR. The profile shows more than 95,000 clones, 9.5% to 13% of them singletons. The sample comprised PBMCs. The receptors shown here come from a man aged 40-49 years in good health and CMV-seropositive.

This clone was seen more than once but under ten times. The CDR3 reads CASSRGTGDYEQYF. Here the CDR3 DNA reads TGTGCCAGCAGCCGTGGGACAGGGGATTACGAGCAGTACTTC. The chain carries TRBV5-6 and TRBJ2-7; 10 bases align to TRBD1. J gave up 4 bases and V 4 bases, and 5 bases lay outside the gene matches. The length of the CDR3 is 14 residues. The V gene's germline CDR1 is SGHDT and CDR2 YYEEEE.

CDR3 in amino acids: CATSRGQGVEEQFF. Written as DNA, the CDR3 is TGTGCCACCAGCAGGGGACAGGGAGTAGAAGAGCAGTTCTTC. The chain is built from TRBV15 and TRBJ2-1, with 9 bases identical to TRBD1. The ends lost 3 bases at V and 10 bases at J; junction bases unmatched: 7. Per germline, CDR1 LNHNV and CDR2 YYDKDF (reference sequence). The CDR3 has 14 residues.

The chain carries TRBV9 and TRBJ2-7; 10 nucleotides agree with TRBD2. The ends lost 0 bases at V and 2 bases at J; junction bases unmatched: 2. The CDR3 has 15 residues. Germline CDR1 and CDR2: SGDLS and YYNGEE. Here the CDR3 DNA reads TGTGCCAGCAGCGTAGGGACTAGCGGACCCTACGAGCAGTACTTC. Translated: CASSVGTSGPYEQYF.

The genes are TRBV7-6 and TRBJ2-1, with D possibly being TRBD1 (6 bases). CDR3 length: 15 amino acids. The V gene lost 3 bases and the J gene lost 0 bases, with 9 bases spanning the gap. Germline V gene lookup returns CDR1 SGHVS and CDR2 FNYEAQ. The CDR3 region is CASSFGRGSYNEQFF. The CDR3 DNA follows: TGTGCCAGCAGCTTTGGCAGGGGCTCCTACAATGAGCAGTTCTTC.

The genes are TRBV11-3 and TRBJ2-7, with 10 positions matching TRBD2. The CDR3 covers 16 residues. The V and J ends lost 2 bases and 2 bases, in that order; junction bases with no gene match: 6. Germline V lookup: CDR1 SGHNT, CDR2 YENEEA. CDR3 region: CASSLYPLAGAYEQYF. CDR3 DNA sequence: TGTGCCAGCAGCTTATACCCCCTAGCGGGAGCCTACGAGCAGTACTTC.

The chain has TRBV6-1 and TRBJ2-1; the match to TRBD2 covers 12 bases. Germline trimming cut 4 bases from V and 13 bases from J; bases unmatched to any gene: 14. This CDR3 region has 16 residues. Per the germline V gene, CDR1 is MNHNS and CDR2 is SASEGT. For the CDR3, the DNA is TGTGCCAGCAGTGTCCTTCTCGGGACTAGCGGGCAGCAACAGTTCTTC. Translating gives CASSVLLGTSGQQQFF.

This clone was picked up a small number of times. The CDR3 is CASSIGGNAGELFF. CDR3 coding DNA: TGTGCCAGTAGTATCGGCGGGAATGCCGGGGAGCTGTTTTTT. The chain couples TRBV19 to TRBJ2-2; D is perhaps TRBD2 (6 bases). CDR1 is LNHDA, CDR2 SQIVND, per germline (reference sequence). The germline V and J ends were trimmed by 3 bases and 6 bases, with 11 bases remaining between them. This CDR3 has 14 amino acids.

The chain is built from TRBV30 and TRBJ1-5; the D is unclear. The CDR3 is made up of 12 amino acids. CDR1 is GTSNPN and CDR2 is SVGIG in the germline V gene (reference sequence). V was shortened by 1 base and J by 11 bases, with 12 bases between the two germline ends. Written as DNA, the CDR3 is TGTGCCTGGAGTGACGACCCTCGGGCCCAGCATTTT. Translating it yields CAWSDDPRAQHF. The full variable domain, in which reference TRBV30 and TRBJ1-5 provide the parts outside the CDR3, is SQTIHQWPATLVQPVGSPLSLECTVEGTSNPNLYWYRQAAGRGLQLLFYSVGIGQISSEVPQNLSASRPQDRQFILSSKKLLLSDSGFYLCAWSDDPRAQHFGDGTRLSIL.

The V gene is TRBV30, the J gene TRBJ1-1, with TRBD1 matching over 12 bases. CDR1 GTSNPN and CDR2 SVGIG come from the germline V gene (reference sequence). V dropped 3 bases and J dropped 5; count of bases not matched to a gene: 10. This CDR3 has 16 residues. CDR3 in amino acids: CAWSPRDRGLRTEAFF. The CDR3 nucleotides are TGTGCCTGGAGCCCCCGGGACAGGGGGCTTAGGACTGAAGCTTTCTTT. The entire variable domain, with the rest obtained from reference TRBV30 and TRBJ1-1, is as follows: SQTIHQWPATLVQPVGSPLSLECTVEGTSNPNLYWYRQAAGRGLQLLFYSVGIGQISSEVPQNLSASRPQDRQFILSSKKLLLSDSGFYLCAWSPRDRGLRTEAFFGQGTRLTVV.

The chain joins TRBV27 to TRBJ2-5, with 13 bases lining up with TRBD2. This CDR3 region has 15 residues. The germline V gene has CDR1 MNHEY and CDR2 SMNVEV (reference sequence). J lost 4 bases, V lost 5 bases, and 4 bases had no gene match. Here the CDR3 reads CASSPGLAGRETQYF. DNA for the CDR3: TGTGCCAGCAGTCCGGGACTAGCGGGAAGAGAGACCCAGTACTTC.

J is TRBJ2-1 and V is TRBV18, with TRBD2 matching over 9 bases. Germline loops: CDR1 KGHSH, CDR2 LQKENI. V gave up 3 bases and J gave up 2 bases; unmatched junction bases: 11. The CDR3 runs 18 residues. The CDR3 sequence is CASSPPLVAGDTYNEQFF. The CDR3 nucleotides are TGTGCCAGCTCACCTCCTCTGGTAGCGGGGGACACCTACAATGAGCAGTTCTTC.

This clone was counted a few times. This chain links TRBV7-2 with TRBJ1-2; D perhaps matches TRBD1 (6 bases). The germline V gene has CDR1 SGHTA and CDR2 FQGNSA. Trimming took 10 bases from V and 5 from J, leaving 17 bases between them. The CDR3 is made up of 13 amino acids. The DNA of the CDR3 is TGTGCCACCCTAGACAGGCTCAAATATGGCTACACCTTC. Its translation: CATLDRLKYGYTF.

The chain has TRBV9 and TRBJ2-7, with TRBD1 matching 9 bases. V shed 0 bases, J shed 2 bases, and the junction held 3 bases outside the gene matches. Per the germline V gene, CDR1 is SGDLS and CDR2 is YYNGEE. CDR3 length: 15 amino acids. CDR3 coding DNA: TGTGCCAGCAGCGTAGCCGGACAGGGGACCTACGAGCAGTACTTC. This translates into CASSVAGQGTYEQYF.

V and J are TRBV15 and TRBJ2-1; 7 bases are a match to TRBD2. Germline V CDR1 and CDR2: LNHNV, YYDKDF (reference sequence). The CDR3 covers 15 residues. J was trimmed by 5 bases and V by 3 bases; bases with no gene match: 7. The CDR3 sequence is CATSRVPGRDNEQFF. Here the CDR3 DNA reads TGTGCCACCAGCAGGGTCCCGGGGAGGGACAATGAGCAGTTCTTC.

This clone has a handful of counts. The rearrangement joins TRBV6-5 to TRBJ2-1, with a possible D match to TRBD1 (6 bases). Germline lookup yields CDR1 MNHEY and CDR2 SVGAGI. The CDR3 sequence is 15 residues long. Trimming stripped 7 bases from V and 7 bases from J, with 20 bases between. The CDR3 nucleotides read TGTGCCAGCACCCCCCCCGGGACAAATCATAATGAGCAGTTCTTC. The encoded protein is CASTPPGTNHNEQFF.

This clone was counted only a few times. In nucleotides, the CDR3 is TGTGCCAGCAGTGAAGTGGGCCTGAAGGCCCAGTACTTC. Protein: CASSEVGLKAQYF. The rearrangement joins TRBV25-1 to TRBJ2-5; D is ambiguous. Germline V CDR1 and CDR2: MGHDK, SYGVNS. CDR3 length: 13 residues. V gave up 2 bases and J gave up 9 bases, with 13 bases separating them.

This clone was observed a few times. The rearrangement joins TRBV18 to TRBJ2-1; 10 bases align to TRBD1. V lost 2 bases, J lost 5 bases, and 9 bases stayed unmatched. CDR1 KGHSH and CDR2 LQKENI come from the germline V gene. This CDR3 is 17 amino acids long. In DNA, the CDR3 is TGTGCCAGCTCACCATCTATGCCGGGACAGGGGAACAATGAGCAGTTCTTC. It codes for CASSPSMPGQGNNEQFF.

The genes are TRBV4-2 and TRBJ2-1; D call uncertain. This CDR3 region has 16 residues. Deletions cut 0 bases from V and 2 bases from J, with 11 bases between. CDR1 and CDR2 (germline): LGHNA, YNFKEQ. Here the CDR3 reads CASSQEVSDAYNEQFF. The CDR3 nucleotides read TGTGCCAGCAGCCAAGAAGTAAGCGACGCCTACAATGAGCAGTTCTTC.

This clone was seen only a few times. The CDR3 coding sequence is TGTGCCAGCAGCCCCCGACAGGGGGCATCGAACGAGCAGTACTTC. It translates to CASSPRQGASNEQYF. The V gene is TRBV9, the J gene TRBJ2-7; 10 positions agree with TRBD1. Losses at the gene ends were 4 bases for V and 5 bases for J; bases not matched to a gene: 9. The CDR3 spans 15 residues. Germline CDR1 and CDR2: SGDLS and YYNGEE.

The V and J genes are TRBV10-3 and TRBJ1-5; 9 bases are a match to TRBD1. The J segment lost 5 bases and the V segment lost 5 bases, leaving 7 bases of the junction unmatched. Germline V gene sequence: CDR1 ENHRY, CDR2 SYGVKD. There are 15 residues in the CDR3. Here the CDR3 reads CAISLGDREHQPQHF. The DNA for the CDR3 is TGTGCCATCAGTCTCGGGGACAGGGAGCATCAGCCCCAGCATTTT.

V usage is TRBV10-3 and J usage is TRBJ2-3, with 10 bases matching TRBD2. V was clipped by 8 bases and J by 3 bases; unmatched bases: 14. CDR3 length equals 17 residues. From germline, CDR1 is ENHRY and CDR2 SYGVKD. CDR3 in amino acids: CAIAPGSGRRKTDTQYF. The CDR3 DNA reads TGTGCCATCGCCCCGGGTAGCGGGAGGAGGAAGACAGATACGCAGTATTTT.

In regard to this clone: Other nucleotide sequences from this sample produce the same CDR3. This chain connects TRBV28 to TRBJ2-7; perhaps TRBD1 as D (7 bases). The ends were cut back, 10 bases at V and 2 bases at J, with 18 bases in the middle. This CDR3 is 14 amino acids long. Germline V lookup: CDR1 MDHEN, CDR2 SYDVKM. The CDR3 DNA reads as TGTGCCACCAAGTCGTGGAGGGGGCCCTACGAGCAGTACTTC. Translation: CATKSWRGPYEQYF.

The chain joins TRBV11-2 to TRBJ2-7; 10 bases agree with TRBD2. Germline lookup yields CDR1 SGHAT and CDR2 FQNNGV. J lost 2 bases, V lost 5 bases, and 6 bases had no gene match. This CDR3 contains 15 residues. The CDR3 protein is CASSPWTSGAYEQYF. The CDR3 coding sequence is TGTGCCAGCAGCCCGTGGACTAGCGGTGCCTACGAGCAGTACTTC.

This clone occurred a few times. The V gene is TRBV30, the J gene TRBJ2-3; no clear D. V lost 2 bases to trimming and J lost 5 bases, with 8 bases between them. Germline values: CDR1 GTSNPN, CDR2 SVGIG (reference sequence). This CDR3 region has 12 residues. In nucleotides, the CDR3 is TGTGCCTGGAGTCTAGGTTTAGATACGCAGTATTTT. It translates to CAWSLGLDTQYF.

This clone has only a few counts. The gene calls are TRBV7-9 and TRBJ2-1; D might be TRBD1 (6 bases). The V end lost 1 base, the J end lost 4 bases, and 11 bases lay between the germline ends. From germline, CDR1 is SEHNR and CDR2 FQNEAQ (reference sequence). There are 15 residues in the CDR3. CDR3 residues: CASSLGQGIYNEQFF. For the CDR3, the DNA is TGTGCCAGCAGCTTAGGCCAGGGGATATACAATGAGCAGTTCTTC.

The V gene is TRBV28, the J gene TRBJ2-1, with 8 bases that match TRBD2. V dropped 5 bases and J dropped 4; count of bases not matched to a gene: 4. The CDR3 is made up of 14 amino acids. Germline values: CDR1 MDHEN, CDR2 SYDVKM. The CDR3 nucleotides read TGTGCCAGCAGTCCCGGGACTAGGTACAATGAGCAGTTCTTC. Amino acids: CASSPGTRYNEQFF.